This note documents a single T cell receptor (beta chain) sequence. The data were obtained in a study of T cell repertoires in ileal Crohn's disease. The V segment lost 4 bases and the J segment 3 bases; nucleotides outside the gene matches: 9. Looked up from germline, CDR1 is LNHDA and CDR2 is SQIVND (reference sequence). This CDR3 spans 17 amino acids. The data were produced by immunoSEQ multiplex PCR, yet TCRdb's version contains in-frame clones alone and is incomplete. There are a few hundred clones in the sample; about four fifths occur only once, and over 9.5% lies in the top ten. Before sorting, lamina propria lymphocytes were separated from surgical specimens by density gradient.

The TCR originated in an adult with Crohn's disease. The V gene is TRBV19, the J gene TRBJ1-5; TRBD1 matches 10 bases. Input material: CD4+ T cells sorted from the ileum. CDR3 sequence (DNA): TGTGCCAGTAGTAGAGACAGGGGGCGAACCCTCAATCAGCCCCAGCATTTT. It translates to CASSRDRGRTLNQPQHF.